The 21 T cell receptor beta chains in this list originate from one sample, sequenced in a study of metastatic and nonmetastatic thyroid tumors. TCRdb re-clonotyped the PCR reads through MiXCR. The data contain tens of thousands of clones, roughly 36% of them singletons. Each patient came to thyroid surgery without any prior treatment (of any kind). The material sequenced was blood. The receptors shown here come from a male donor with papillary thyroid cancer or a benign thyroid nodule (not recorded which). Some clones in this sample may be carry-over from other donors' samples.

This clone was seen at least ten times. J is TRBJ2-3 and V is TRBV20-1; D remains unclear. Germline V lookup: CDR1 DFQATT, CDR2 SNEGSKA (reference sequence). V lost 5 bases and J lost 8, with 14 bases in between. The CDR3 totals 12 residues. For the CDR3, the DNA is TGCAGTGCTCCGATACCAGACGGTACGCAGTATTTT. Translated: CSAPIPDGTQYF.

CDR3 sequence: CASSPVTLTGNEQFF. For the CDR3, the DNA is TGTGCCAGCAGCCCTGTGACTCTCACGGGGAATGAGCAGTTCTTC. The chain is built from TRBV11-2 and TRBJ2-1, with a possible D match to TRBD2 (5 bases). Trimming cost V 5 bases and J 7 bases, with 18 bases left between them. CDR1 and CDR2 (germline): SGHAT, FQNNGV. The CDR3 has 15 residues.

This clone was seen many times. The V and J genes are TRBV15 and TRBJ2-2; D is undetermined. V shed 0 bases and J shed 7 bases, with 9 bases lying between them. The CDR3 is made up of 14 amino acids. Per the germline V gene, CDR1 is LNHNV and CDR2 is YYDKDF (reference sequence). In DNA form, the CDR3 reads TGTGCCACCAGCAGAGATCTTTCTGACGGGGAGCTGTTTTTT. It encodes CATSRDLSDGELFF.

CDR3 residues: CASTPRQQETQYF. CDR3 sequence (DNA): TGTGCCAGCACCCCGCGACAGCAAGAGACCCAGTACTTC. The chain is built from TRBV11-3 and TRBJ2-5; tentative D call: TRBD1 (5 bases). The V end was cut by 7 bases, the J end by 2 bases, with 11 bases between. The CDR3 spans 13 residues. Germline CDR1 is SGHNT and CDR2 is YENEEA.

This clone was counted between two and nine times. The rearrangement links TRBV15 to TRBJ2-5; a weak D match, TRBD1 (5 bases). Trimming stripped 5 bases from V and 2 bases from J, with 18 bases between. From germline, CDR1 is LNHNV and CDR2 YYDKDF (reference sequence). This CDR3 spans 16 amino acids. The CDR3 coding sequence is TGTGCCACCAGCCCCTGGATGGGGCAGGAGCAAGAGACCCAGTACTTC. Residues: CATSPWMGQEQETQYF.

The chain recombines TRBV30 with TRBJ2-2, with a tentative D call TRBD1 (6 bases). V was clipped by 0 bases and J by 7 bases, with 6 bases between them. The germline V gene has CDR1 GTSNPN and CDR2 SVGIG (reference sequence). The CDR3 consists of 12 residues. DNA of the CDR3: TGTGCCTGGAGTGTACAGGGCGGGGAGCTGTTTTTT. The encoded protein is CAWSVQGGELFF.

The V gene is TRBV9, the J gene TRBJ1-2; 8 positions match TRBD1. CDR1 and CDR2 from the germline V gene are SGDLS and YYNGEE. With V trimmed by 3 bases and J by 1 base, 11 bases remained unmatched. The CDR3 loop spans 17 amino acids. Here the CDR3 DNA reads TGTGCCAGCAGCGCCGGGACAGGCCCTACAAATAACTATGGCTACACCTTC. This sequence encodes CASSAGTGPTNNYGYTF.

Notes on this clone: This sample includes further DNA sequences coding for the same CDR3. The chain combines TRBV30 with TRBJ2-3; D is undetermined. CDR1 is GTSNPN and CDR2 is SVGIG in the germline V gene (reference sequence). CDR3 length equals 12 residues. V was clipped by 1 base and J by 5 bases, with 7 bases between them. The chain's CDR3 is CAWSGVGDTQYF. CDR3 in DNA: TGTGCCTGGAGTGGGGTGGGAGATACGCAGTATTTT.

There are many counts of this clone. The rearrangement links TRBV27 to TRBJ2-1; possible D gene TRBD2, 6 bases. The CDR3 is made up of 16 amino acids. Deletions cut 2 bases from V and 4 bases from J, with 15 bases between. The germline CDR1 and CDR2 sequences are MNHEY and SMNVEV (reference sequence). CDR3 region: CASSLLSGVTYNEQFF. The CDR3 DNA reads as TGTGCCAGCAGTTTACTATCGGGAGTGACTTACAATGAGCAGTTCTTC.

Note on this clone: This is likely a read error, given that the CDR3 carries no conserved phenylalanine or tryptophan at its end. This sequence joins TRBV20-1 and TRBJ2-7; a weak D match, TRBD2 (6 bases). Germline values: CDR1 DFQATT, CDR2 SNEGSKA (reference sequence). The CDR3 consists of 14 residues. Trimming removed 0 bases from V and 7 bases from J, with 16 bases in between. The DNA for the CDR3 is TGCAGTGCTAGAGATGGTAGGGAGGCGGAAGAGCAGTACTCC. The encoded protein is CSARDGREAEEQYS.

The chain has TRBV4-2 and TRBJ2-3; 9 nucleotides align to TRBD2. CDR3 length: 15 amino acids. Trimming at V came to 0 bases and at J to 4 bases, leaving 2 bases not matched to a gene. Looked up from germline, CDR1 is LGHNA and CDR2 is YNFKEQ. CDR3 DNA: TGTGCCAGCAGCCAAGAGCGGGGGGGCCCAGATACGCAGTATTTT. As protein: CASSQERGGPDTQYF.

CDR3 in amino acids: CASSIQGNTEAFF. The CDR3 nucleotides are TGTGCCAGCTCAATCCAGGGCAACACTGAAGCTTTCTTT. The J gene is TRBJ1-1, the V gene TRBV18, with D possibly matching TRBD1 (5 bases). Germline values: CDR1 KGHSH, CDR2 LQKENI. Trimming cost V 5 bases and J 2 bases, with 9 bases left between them. The CDR3 has 13 amino acids.

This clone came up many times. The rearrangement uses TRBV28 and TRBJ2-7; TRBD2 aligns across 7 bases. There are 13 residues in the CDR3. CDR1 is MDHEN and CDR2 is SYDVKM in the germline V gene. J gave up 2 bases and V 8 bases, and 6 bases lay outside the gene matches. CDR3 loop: CASGGDVTYEQYF. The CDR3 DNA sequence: TGTGCCAGCGGGGGGGACGTAACCTACGAGCAGTACTTC. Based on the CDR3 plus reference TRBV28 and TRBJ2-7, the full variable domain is DVKVTQSSRYLVKRTGEKVFLECVQDMDHENMFWYRQDPGLGLRLIYFSYDVKMKEKGDIPEGYSVSREKKERFSLILESASTNQTSMYLCASGGDVTYEQYFGPGTRLTVT.

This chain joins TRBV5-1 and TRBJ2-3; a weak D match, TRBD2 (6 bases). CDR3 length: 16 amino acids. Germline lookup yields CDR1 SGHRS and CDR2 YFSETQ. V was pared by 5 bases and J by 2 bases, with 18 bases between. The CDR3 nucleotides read TGCGCCAGCAGGTTTGCATGGGGGGTAGACACAGATACGCAGTATTTT. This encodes CASRFAWGVDTDTQYF.

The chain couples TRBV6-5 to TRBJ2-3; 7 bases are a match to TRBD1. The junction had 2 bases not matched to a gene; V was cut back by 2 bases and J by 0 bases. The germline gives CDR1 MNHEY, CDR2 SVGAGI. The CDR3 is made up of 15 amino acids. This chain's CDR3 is CASSYRGPSTDTQYF. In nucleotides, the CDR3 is TGTGCCAGCAGTTACAGGGGGCCCAGCACAGATACGCAGTATTTT.

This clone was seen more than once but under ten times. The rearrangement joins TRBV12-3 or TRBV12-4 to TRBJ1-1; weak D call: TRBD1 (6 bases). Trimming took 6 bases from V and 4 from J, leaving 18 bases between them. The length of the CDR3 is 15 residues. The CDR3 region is CASSPTWGAATEAFF. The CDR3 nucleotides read TGTGCCAGCAGCCCGACCTGGGGGGCGGCCACTGAAGCTTTCTTT.

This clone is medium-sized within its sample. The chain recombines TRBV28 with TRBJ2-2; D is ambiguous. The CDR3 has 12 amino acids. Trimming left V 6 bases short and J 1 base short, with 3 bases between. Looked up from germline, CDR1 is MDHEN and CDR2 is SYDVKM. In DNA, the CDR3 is TGTGCCAGCAGCGAGAACACCGGGGAGCTGTTTTTT. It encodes CASSENTGELFF. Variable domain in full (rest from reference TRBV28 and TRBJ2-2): DVKVTQSSRYLVKRTGEKVFLECVQDMDHENMFWYRQDPGLGLRLIYFSYDVKMKEKGDIPEGYSVSREKKERFSLILESASTNQTSMYLCASSENTGELFFGEGSRLTVL.

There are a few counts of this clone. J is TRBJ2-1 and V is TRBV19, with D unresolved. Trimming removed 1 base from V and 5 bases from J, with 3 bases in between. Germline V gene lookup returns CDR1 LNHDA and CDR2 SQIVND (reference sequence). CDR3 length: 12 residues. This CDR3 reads CASSIANNEQFF. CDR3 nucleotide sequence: TGTGCCAGTAGTATAGCAAACAATGAGCAGTTCTTC.

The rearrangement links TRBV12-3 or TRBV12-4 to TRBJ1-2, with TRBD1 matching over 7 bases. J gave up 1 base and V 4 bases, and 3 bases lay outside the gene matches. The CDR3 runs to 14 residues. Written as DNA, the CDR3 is TGTGCCAGCAGTTGGGGACAGAGTAACTATGGCTACACCTTC. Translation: CASSWGQSNYGYTF.

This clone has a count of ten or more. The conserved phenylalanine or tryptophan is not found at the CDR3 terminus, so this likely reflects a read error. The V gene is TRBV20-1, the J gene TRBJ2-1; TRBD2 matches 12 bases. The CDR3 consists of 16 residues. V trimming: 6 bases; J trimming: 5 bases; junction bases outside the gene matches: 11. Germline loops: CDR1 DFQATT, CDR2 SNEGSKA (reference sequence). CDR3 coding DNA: TGCAGTGCAACAAACGCCCGGACTAGCGGGAACAATGAGCAGTTCGTC. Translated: CSATNARTSGNNEQFV.

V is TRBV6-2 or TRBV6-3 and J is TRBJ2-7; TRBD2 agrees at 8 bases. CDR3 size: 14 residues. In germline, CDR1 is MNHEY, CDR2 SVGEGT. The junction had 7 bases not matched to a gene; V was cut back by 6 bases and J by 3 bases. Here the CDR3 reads CASRQRELSYEQYF. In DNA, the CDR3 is TGTGCCAGCAGGCAGCGGGAGTTGAGCTACGAGCAGTACTTC.